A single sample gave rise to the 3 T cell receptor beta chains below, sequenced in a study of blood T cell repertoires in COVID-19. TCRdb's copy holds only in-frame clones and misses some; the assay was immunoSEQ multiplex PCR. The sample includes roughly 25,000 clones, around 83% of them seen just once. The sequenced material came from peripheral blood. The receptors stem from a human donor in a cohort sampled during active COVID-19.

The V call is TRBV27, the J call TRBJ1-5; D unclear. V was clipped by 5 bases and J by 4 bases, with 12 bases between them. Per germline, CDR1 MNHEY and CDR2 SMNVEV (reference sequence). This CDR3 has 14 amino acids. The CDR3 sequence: CASSRAGPNQPQHF. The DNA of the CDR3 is TGTGCCAGCAGTAGAGCAGGTCCTAATCAGCCCCAGCATTTT.

CDR3 residues: CASSLGRELAGSDTQYF. CDR3 bases: TGTGCCAGCAGCTTAGGCCGGGAATTAGCTGGATCAGATACGCAGTATTTT. The chain has TRBV7-2 and TRBJ2-3, with D tentatively TRBD2 (5 bases). Germline V lookup: CDR1 SGHTA, CDR2 FQGNSA. V dropped 1 base and J dropped 4 bases, with 18 bases sitting between them. This CDR3 is 17 amino acids long.

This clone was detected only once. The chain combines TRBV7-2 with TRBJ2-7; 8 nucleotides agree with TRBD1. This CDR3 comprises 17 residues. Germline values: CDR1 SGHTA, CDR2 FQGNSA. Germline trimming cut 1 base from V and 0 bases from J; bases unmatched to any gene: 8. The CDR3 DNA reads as TGTGCCAGCAGCTTAGAGACAGGGGCCTCCGGCTCCTACGAGCAGTACTTC. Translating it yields CASSLETGASGSYEQYF.